This TCR beta chain derives from a study of identical twins. TCRdb passed the 5' RACE reads through MiXCR, listing each CDR3 protein once. The data hold some 690,000 distinct CDR3 sequences, with approximately 22% observed a single time. Study outcomes and limitations: While abundant cord blood beta clonotypes carried fewer insertions, memory repertoires showed no such pattern. With monozygotic twins, out-of-frame TCR alpha sharing exceeded what models estimated.

The CDR3 loop spans 14 amino acids. Germline V CDR1 and CDR2: DFQATT, SNEGSKA (reference sequence). Trimming took 5 bases from V and 5 from J; bases not matched to a gene: 9. This clonotype occurred many times. Its antigen remains unidentified. Another study also made use of these data, one on T cells expressing NK-cell markers. That study adds: Sequencing of TCR beta repertoires drew on sorted CD3+CD56+NKG2C+, CD3+CD56+NKG2C- and CD3+CD56-NKG2C+ T cells.

The gene calls are TRBV20-1 and TRBJ1-1; 9 bases agree with TRBD1. The sequence came from a woman between 18 and 29 years old in good health. The sample consisted of PBMCs. CDR3 bases: TGCAGTGCTCAGAAGGGGACAGGGAGGACTGAAGCTTTCTTT. Translation gives CSAQKGTGRTEAFF.